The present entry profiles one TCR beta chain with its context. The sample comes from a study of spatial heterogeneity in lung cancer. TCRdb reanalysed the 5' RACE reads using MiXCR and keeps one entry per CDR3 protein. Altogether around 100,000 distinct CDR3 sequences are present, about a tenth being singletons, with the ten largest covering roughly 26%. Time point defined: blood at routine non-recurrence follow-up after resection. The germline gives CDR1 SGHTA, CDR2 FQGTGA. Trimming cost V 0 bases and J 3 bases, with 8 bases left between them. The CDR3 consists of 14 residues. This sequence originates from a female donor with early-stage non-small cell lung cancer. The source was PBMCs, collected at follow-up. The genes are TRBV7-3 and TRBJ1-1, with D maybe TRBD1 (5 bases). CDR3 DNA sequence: TGTGCCAGCAGCTTAACCCCAGGGTACACTGAAGCTTTCTTT. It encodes CASSLTPGYTEAFF. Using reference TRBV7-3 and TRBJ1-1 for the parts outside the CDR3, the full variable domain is GAGVSQTPSNKVTEKGKYVELRCDPISGHTALYWYRQSLGQGPEFLIYFQGTGAADDSGLPNDRFFAVRPEGSVSTLKIQRTERGDSAVYLCASSLTPGYTEAFFGQGTRLTVV.